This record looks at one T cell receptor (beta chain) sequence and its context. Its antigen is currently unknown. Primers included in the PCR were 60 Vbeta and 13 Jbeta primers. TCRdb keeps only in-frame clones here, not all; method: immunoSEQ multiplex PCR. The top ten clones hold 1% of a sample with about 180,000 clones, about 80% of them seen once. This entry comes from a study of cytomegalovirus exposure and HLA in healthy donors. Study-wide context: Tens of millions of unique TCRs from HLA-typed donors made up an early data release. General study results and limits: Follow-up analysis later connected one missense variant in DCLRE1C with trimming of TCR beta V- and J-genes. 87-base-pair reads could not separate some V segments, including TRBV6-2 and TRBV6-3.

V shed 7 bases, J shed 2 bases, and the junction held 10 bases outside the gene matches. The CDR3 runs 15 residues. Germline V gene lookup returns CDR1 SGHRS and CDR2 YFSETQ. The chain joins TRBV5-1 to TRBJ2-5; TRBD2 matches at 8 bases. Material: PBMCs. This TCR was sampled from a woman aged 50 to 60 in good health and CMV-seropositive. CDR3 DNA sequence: TGCGCCAGCCGGGTGGGTAGCGGGGATCAAGAGACCCAGTACTTC. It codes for CASRVGSGDQETQYF.